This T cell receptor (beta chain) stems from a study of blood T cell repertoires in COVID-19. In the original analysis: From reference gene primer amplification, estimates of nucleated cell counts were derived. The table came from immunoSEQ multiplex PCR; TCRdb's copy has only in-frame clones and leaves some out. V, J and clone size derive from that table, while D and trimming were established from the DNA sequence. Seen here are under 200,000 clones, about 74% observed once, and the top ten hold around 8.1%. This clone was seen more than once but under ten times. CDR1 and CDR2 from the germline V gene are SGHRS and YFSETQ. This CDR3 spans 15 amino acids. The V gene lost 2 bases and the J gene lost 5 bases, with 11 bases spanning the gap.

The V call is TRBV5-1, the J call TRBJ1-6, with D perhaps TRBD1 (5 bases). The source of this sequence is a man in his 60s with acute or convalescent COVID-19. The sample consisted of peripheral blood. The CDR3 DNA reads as TGCGCCAGCAGCTTAGGACAACGTGATAATTCACCCCTCCACTTT. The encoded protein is CASSLGQRDNSPLHF.